The subject of this entry is one TCR beta chain. This entry comes from a study of shared clonotypes between healthy human individuals. Only in-frame clones appear in the TCRdb table, and some are missing; sequencing was by immunoSEQ multiplex PCR. In the table there are more than 2,000,000 clones, around 94% of which are singletons. Adults of Caucasian background living in Nashville, Tennessee made up all donors. Germline V CDR1 and CDR2: GTSNPN, SVGIG (reference sequence). This CDR3 spans 14 amino acids. The V gene lost 0 bases and the J gene lost 5 bases, with 11 bases spanning the gap. The chain uses TRBV30 and TRBJ2-1; D gene ambiguous. Sequenced material: naive CD4+ T cells sorted from blood. The subset here: CD45RA+ positively selected. The TCR comes from a young man in good health. The CDR3 DNA is TGTGCCTGGAGTGTGATAAATGGAAACAATGAGCAGTTCTTC. Its protein is CAWSVINGNNEQFF.